The next 14 T cell receptor beta chains were all read from a single sample in a study of shared clonotypes between healthy human individuals. The method was immunoSEQ multiplex PCR; TCRdb's version includes in-frame clones alone and lacks a portion of them. The profile shows fewer than 650,000 clones, about 82% of them singletons. Sequenced sample: PBMCs. The receptors originated from a woman aged 40 to 50 in good health. Some clones in this sample may be carry-over from other donors' samples.

With respect to this clone: An end of the junction does not agree with germline; a read error may underlie this. This CDR3 is also generated by other DNA sequences in the sample. The chain couples TRBV6-5 to TRBJ2-2, with 7 bases lining up with TRBD2. Germline lookup yields CDR1 MNHEY and CDR2 SVGAGI. This CDR3 region has 16 residues. The CDR3 loop is CASSYGRGLKAGELFF. CDR3 nucleotides: TGTGCCAGCAGTTACGGGAGGGGATTGAAGGCCGGGGAGCTGTTTTTC.

This rearrangement joins TRBV28 to TRBJ1-4, with D possibly TRBD1 on 6 matching bases. Germline assignment: CDR1 MDHEN and CDR2 SYDVKM. V gave up 6 bases and J gave up 2 bases, with 16 bases separating them. The CDR3 is 16 residues long. CDR3 residues: CASSPVTGATNEKLFF. The CDR3 bases are TGTGCCAGCAGCCCCGTGACGGGGGCGACTAATGAAAAACTGTTTTTT.

The chain links TRBV29-1 to TRBJ2-7; D unclear. This CDR3 is 11 amino acids long. V was cut by 4 bases and J by 6 bases, with 10 bases left in between. The germline CDR1 and CDR2 sequences are SQVTM and ANQGSEA. CDR3 region: CSVAVGGEQYF. In DNA form, the CDR3 reads TGCAGCGTTGCGGTGGGTGGCGAGCAGTACTTC.

To note about this clone: This may arise from a read error, as a much more abundant clone is one base away. This chain uses TRBV30 with TRBJ1-1; TRBD1 aligns across 7 bases. Germline V gene sequence: CDR1 GTSNPN, CDR2 SVGIG (reference sequence). The V segment lost 3 bases and the J segment 2 bases; nucleotides outside the gene matches: 3. The CDR3 has 13 residues. In DNA form, the CDR3 reads TGTGCCTGGAGCGACAGGGCCAACACTGAAGCTTTCTTT. Residues: CAWSDRANTEAFF.

Details on this clone: Its ends do not fully match the called genes, so a read error is possible. V gene TRBV7-7 combines with J gene TRBJ2-7; 9 nucleotides align to TRBD1. The CDR3 has 14 amino acids. Germline V CDR1 and CDR2: SSHAT, FNYEAQ (reference sequence). CDR3 bases: TGTGCTAGCAGCCAGGGACAGGGCTCCTACGAGCAGTACTTC. This codes for CASSQGQGSYEQYF.

The chain carries TRBV5-1 and TRBJ2-1; 11 nucleotides line up with TRBD2. In germline, CDR1 is SGHRS, CDR2 YFSETQ. Trimming cost V 0 bases and J 10 bases; bases outside gene matches: 6. This CDR3 comprises 15 residues. CDR3 bases: TGCGCCAGCAGCTTGGGGCTAGCGGGAGGAGAAGAGCAGTTCTTC. Amino acid sequence: CASSLGLAGGEEQFF.

This clone has ten or more counts. The chain recombines TRBV5-1 with TRBJ2-5; the D gene is possibly TRBD1 (5 bases). CDR1 is SGHRS, CDR2 YFSETQ, per germline. Deletions cut 4 bases from V and 1 base from J, with 14 bases between. CDR3 length: 15 residues. The CDR3 spells CASSLQGGFQETQYF. DNA of the CDR3: TGCGCCAGCAGCCTCCAGGGTGGGTTCCAAGAGACCCAGTACTTC.

V is TRBV18 and J is TRBJ1-3; maybe TRBD1 (6 bases). Germline V lookup: CDR1 KGHSH, CDR2 LQKENI. This CDR3 is built from 16 residues. Between the trimmed V and J ends, which lost 3 bases and 2 bases, there was a span of 14 bases. In DNA form, the CDR3 reads TGTGCCAGCTCACCTTGGACAGAACCTACTGGAAACACCATATATTTT. Translation gives CASSPWTEPTGNTIYF.

The chain recombines TRBV9 with TRBJ2-1; 7 nucleotides line up with TRBD1. With 0 bases clipped from V and 8 bases from J, the junction kept 11 bases outside the gene matches. Germline CDR1 and CDR2: SGDLS and YYNGEE. CDR3 length equals 16 residues. This chain's CDR3 is CASSVVGYRGWDEQFF. CDR3 DNA sequence: TGTGCCAGCAGCGTAGTGGGGTACAGGGGATGGGATGAGCAGTTCTTC. The full variable domain, with the rest looked up from reference TRBV9 and TRBJ2-1, is DSGVTQTPKHLITATGQRVTLRCSPRSGDLSVYWYQQSLDQGLQFLIQYYNGEERAKGNILERFSAQQFPDLHSELNLSSLELGDSALYFCASSVVGYRGWDEQFFGPGTRLTVL.

The J gene is TRBJ1-1, the V gene TRBV6-6, with 7 bases lining up with TRBD1. The CDR3 is 13 residues long. The V gene's germline CDR1 is MNHNY and CDR2 SVGAGI (reference sequence). The trim removed 8 bases at V and 4 bases at J, leaving 7 bases unmatched. The CDR3 is CASGLTGTTEAFF. Written as DNA, the CDR3 is TGTGCCAGCGGATTGACAGGGACCACTGAAGCTTTCTTT.

The gene calls are TRBV2 and TRBJ1-5; 9 nucleotides align to TRBD1. CDR1 is SNHLY, CDR2 FYNNEI, per germline. The V segment lost 3 bases and the J segment 3 bases; nucleotides outside the gene matches: 3. There are 15 residues in the CDR3. In DNA form, the CDR3 reads TGTGCCAGCAGTGAGTGGACAGGGGACAATCAGCCCCAGCATTTT. It translates to CASSEWTGDNQPQHF.

The chain recombines TRBV27 with TRBJ2-2; D is undetermined. This CDR3 has 12 residues. The germline V and J ends were trimmed by 0 bases and 8 bases, with 4 bases remaining between them. Germline CDR1 reads MNHEY; CDR2 reads SMNVEV (reference sequence). Written as DNA, the CDR3 is TGTGCCAGCAGTTTATCGTGGGGGGAGCTGTTTTTT. Translating it yields CASSLSWGELFF.

This chain joins TRBV10-2 and TRBJ1-1; the D gene is possibly TRBD1 (6 bases). V was cut by 6 bases and J by 3 bases, with 11 bases left in between. CDR3 length: 13 residues. In germline, CDR1 is WSHSY, CDR2 SAAADI. CDR3 sequence: CASSKTGYTEAFF. CDR3 sequence (DNA): TGCGCCAGCAGCAAAACAGGGTACACTGAAGCTTTCTTT.

The V and J genes are TRBV7-9 and TRBJ2-6, with D tentatively TRBD1 (6 bases). Germline lookup yields CDR1 SEHNR and CDR2 FQNEAQ (reference sequence). This CDR3 spans 15 amino acids. With 8 bases removed from V and 4 bases from J, the gap between germline ends came to 15 bases. CDR3 sequence (DNA): TGTGCCAGCTCTACACAGGGTCCCGGGGCCAACGTCCTGACTTTC. It yields the protein CASSTQGPGANVLTF. The variable domain in full, with the rest retrieved from reference TRBV7-9 and TRBJ2-6, is DTGVSQNPRHKITKRGQNVTFRCDPISEHNRLYWYRQTLGQGPEFLTYFQNEAQLEKSRLLSDRFSAERPKGSFSTLEIQRTEQGDSAMYLCASSTQGPGANVLTFGAGSRLTVL.